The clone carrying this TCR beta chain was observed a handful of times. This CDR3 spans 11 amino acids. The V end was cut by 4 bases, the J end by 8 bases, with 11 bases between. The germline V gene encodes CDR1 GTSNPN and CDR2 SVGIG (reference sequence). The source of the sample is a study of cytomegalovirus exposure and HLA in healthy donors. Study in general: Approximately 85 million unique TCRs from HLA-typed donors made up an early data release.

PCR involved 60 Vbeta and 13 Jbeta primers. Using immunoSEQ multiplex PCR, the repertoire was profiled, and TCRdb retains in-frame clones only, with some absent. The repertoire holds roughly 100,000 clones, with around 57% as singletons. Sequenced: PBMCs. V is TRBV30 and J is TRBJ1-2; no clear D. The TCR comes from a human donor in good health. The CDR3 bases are TGTGCCTGGAAAGCCCCCGGGGGCTACACCTTC. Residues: CAWKAPGGYTF.